This passage covers 9 T cell receptor beta chains from one sample sequenced in a study of siplizumab effects on memory and regulatory T cells. Assay: immunoSEQ multiplex PCR; the TCRdb copy retains only in-frame clones and omits some. The sample shows under 100,000 clones, about 91% of them seen only once. The sequencing input was Tregs sorted from blood. The source of these receptors is a human donor in good health.

This clone has just a few counts. The chain recombines TRBV10-2 with TRBJ1-1, with 7 bases aligning to TRBD1. The length of the CDR3 is 13 residues. With 6 bases clipped from V and 0 bases from J, the junction kept 1 base outside the gene matches. Germline CDR1 reads WSHSY; CDR2 reads SAAADI. The CDR3 DNA follows: TGCGCCAGCAGGGGACAGTTGAACACTGAAGCTTTCTTT. Amino acids: CASRGQLNTEAFF.

The rearrangement uses TRBV7-9 and TRBJ2-1; D is unclear. Germline lookup yields CDR1 SEHNR and CDR2 FQNEAQ (reference sequence). The ends were cut back, 3 bases at V and 9 bases at J, with 12 bases in the middle. This CDR3 region has 13 residues. CDR3 DNA sequence: TGTGCCAGCAGCTTGACTCCTCTGGGTGAGCAGTTCTTC. Translated, it gives CASSLTPLGEQFF.

The chain couples TRBV29-1 to TRBJ2-5, with TRBD2 matching 10 bases. Germline V gene sequence: CDR1 SQVTM, CDR2 ANQGSEA. V lost 4 bases and J lost 4; bases outside the gene matches: 15. The CDR3 has 17 residues. CDR3 DNA sequence: TGCAGCGTTGGAGGGAGCGGGGGGGGCGCGAGGGGAGAGACCCAGTACTTC. The encoded protein is CSVGGSGGGARGETQYF. The full variable domain, completed using reference TRBV29-1 and TRBJ2-5, is SAVISQKPSRDICQRGTSLTIQCQVDSQVTMMFWYRQQPGQSLTLIATANQGSEATYESGFVIDKFPISRPNLTFSTLTVSNMSPEDSSIYLCSVGGSGGGARGETQYFGPGTRLLVL.

This chain uses TRBV6-5 with TRBJ2-7; D is unresolved. Germline-derived CDR1 and CDR2 are MNHEY and SVGAGI. V lost 2 bases to trimming and J lost 0 bases, with 8 bases between them. This CDR3 is built from 14 residues. This CDR3 is CASSYGQGSYEQYF. CDR3 DNA sequence: TGTGCCAGCAGTTACGGGCAAGGCTCCTACGAGCAGTACTTC.

The count of this clone is one. This CDR3 is CASSKGTVNTGELFF. The CDR3 bases are TGTGCCAGCAGTAAGGGGACGGTGAACACCGGGGAGCTGTTTTTT. This chain joins TRBV6-6 and TRBJ2-2; D may correspond to TRBD1 or TRBD2 (5 bases each). The germline CDR1 and CDR2 sequences are MNHNY and SVGAGI (reference sequence). This CDR3 region has 15 residues. V shed 5 bases and J shed 1 base, with 11 bases lying between them.

The V and J genes are TRBV6-5 and TRBJ2-3, with 12 bases fitting TRBD2. CDR3 length equals 16 residues. V dropped 4 bases and J dropped 3; count of bases not matched to a gene: 5. Per the germline V gene, CDR1 is MNHEY and CDR2 is SVGAGI. The DNA of the CDR3 is TGTGCCAGCAGTTTAGGACTAGCGGGGCCAACAGATACGCAGTATTTT. Translating gives CASSLGLAGPTDTQYF.

The J gene is TRBJ2-5, the V gene TRBV7-6; D is tentatively TRBD1 or TRBD2 (5 bases each). The DNA matches TRBJ2-7 better at its end, which makes the J call doubtful. The CDR3 has 14 amino acids. From germline, CDR1 is SGHVS and CDR2 FNYEAQ. CDR3 residues: CASSANTGAYEQYF. The CDR3 nucleotides are TGTGCCAGCAGCGCAAACACCGGGGCGTACGAGCAGTACTTC.

V gene TRBV2 combines with J gene TRBJ2-6; 14 bases match TRBD2. The CDR3 consists of 18 residues. In germline, CDR1 is SNHLY, CDR2 FYNNEI. V lost 6 bases to trimming and J lost 2 bases; unmatched junction nucleotides: 6. For the CDR3, the DNA is TGTGCCAGCAGACCCGGACTAGCGGGGGGCCCTGGGGCCAACGTCCTGACTTTC. Residues: CASRPGLAGGPGANVLTF. The full variable domain, in which reference TRBV2 and TRBJ2-6 provide the parts outside the CDR3, is EPEVTQTPSHQVTQMGQEVILRCVPISNHLYFYWYRQILGQKVEFLVSFYNNEISEKSEIFDDQFSVERPDGSNFTLKIRSTKLEDSAMYFCASRPGLAGGPGANVLTFGAGSRLTVL.

The J gene is TRBJ1-1, the V gene TRBV7-2; D unclear. CDR1 is SGHTA and CDR2 is FQGNSA in the germline V gene. The CDR3 has 15 residues. The V end was cut by 1 base, the J end by 4 bases, with 13 bases between. The CDR3 loop reads CASSLDSTRSTEAFF. CDR3 nucleotides: TGTGCCAGCAGCTTAGATTCGACACGGAGCACTGAAGCTTTCTTT. Using reference TRBV7-2 and TRBJ1-1 for the parts outside the CDR3, the full variable domain is GAGVSQSPSNKVTEKGKDVELRCDPISGHTALYWYRQSLGQGLEFLIYFQGNSAPDKSGLPSDRFSAERTGGSVSTLTIQRTQQEDSAVYLCASSLDSTRSTEAFFGQGTRLTVV.